The 30 T cell receptor beta chains listed next were all sequenced from one sample in a study of spatial heterogeneity in lung cancer. The time point is: sample taken at primary tumor resection. TCRdb passed the 5' RACE reads through MiXCR, listing each CDR3 protein once. The sample comprises approximately 3,700 distinct CDR3 sequences, approximately 25% of which are singletons, and approximately 13% rests with the top ten. Study outcomes and limitations: Tumor mutation count correlated with how many alpha and beta TCRs expanded intratumorally.

These receptors' targets are unknown. The specimen comprised lung tumor tissue, sampled at surgery. The receptor set was obtained from a male donor with early-stage non-small cell lung cancer.

This clonotype is large by share. Being off target in a library aimed at alpha chains, this beta chain has a size of little meaning. The CDR3 region has the DNA TGCGCCAGCAGCTTGGATTTTGGGACAGCTAACTATGGCTACACCTTC. It is translated as CASSLDFGTANYGYTF. The chain combines TRBV5-1 with TRBJ1-2, with TRBD1 identical over 7 bases. This CDR3 spans 16 amino acids. Germline CDR1 and CDR2: SGHRS and YFSETQ. The V segment lost 0 bases and the J segment 0 bases; nucleotides outside the gene matches: 5. Combining the CDR3 with reference TRBV5-1 and TRBJ1-2 gives the whole variable domain KAGVTQTPRYLIKTRGQQVTLSCSPISGHRSVSWYQQTPGQGLQFLFEYFSETQRNKGNFPGRFSGRQFSNSRSEMNVSTLELGDSALYLCASSLDFGTANYGYTFGSGTRLTVV.

With regard to this clonotype: This beta chain is an unintended read in a library built for alpha chains; its size means little. This chain joins TRBV29-1 and TRBJ1-2; D unclear. Germline lookup yields CDR1 SQVTM and CDR2 ANQGSEA. V dropped 6 bases and J dropped 5 bases, with 13 bases sitting between them. This CDR3 has 12 amino acids. DNA of the CDR3: TGCAGCGTCCTTCAAGGTAGTTATGGCTACACCTTC. This gives the protein CSVLQGSYGYTF.

This clonotype occurred many times. The library was designed around alpha chains, so this beta chain is a stray read whose abundance carries little weight. The chain links TRBV20-1 to TRBJ2-2; D assignment may be TRBD1 or TRBD2 (7 bases each). The CDR3 length is 14 residues. CDR1 is DFQATT and CDR2 is SNEGSKA in the germline V gene (reference sequence). Between the trimmed V and J ends, which lost 6 bases and 3 bases, there was a span of 14 bases. The CDR3 region is CSAKGGGDTGELFF. As DNA, the CDR3 is TGCAGTGCGAAGGGAGGGGGCGACACCGGGGAGCTGTTTTTT.

By share, this clonotype ranks as large. Because the library targeted alpha chains, this beta chain is an off-target read whose size means little. V usage is TRBV19 and J usage is TRBJ2-1; D is perhaps TRBD1 (6 bases). Germline CDR1 and CDR2: LNHDA and SQIVND (reference sequence). CDR3 length: 19 residues. Between the trimmed V and J ends, which lost 0 bases and 2 bases, there was a span of 20 bases. CDR3 amino acids: CASSIDPYPDSYAYNEQFF. CDR3 nucleotide sequence: TGTGCCAGTAGTATAGATCCATACCCGGACAGCTACGCCTACAATGAGCAGTTCTTC.

Concerning this clonotype itself: A library prepared for alpha chains yielded this beta chain as an off-target read; its size is of little meaning. The chain has TRBV27 and TRBJ2-6; D is possibly TRBD2 (6 bases). V was cut by 6 bases and J by 2 bases, with 11 bases left in between. Germline CDR1 is MNHEY and CDR2 is SMNVEV (reference sequence). CDR3 length: 15 amino acids. The CDR3 region is CASSLGGTGANVLTF. CDR3 in DNA: TGTGCCAGCAGCTTAGGAGGGACTGGGGCCAACGTCCTGACTTTC.

Comment on this clonotype: In a library made to pick up alpha chains, this beta chain is a stray read with a size that means little. The V gene is TRBV2, the J gene TRBJ2-1; 7 bases fit TRBD1. V dropped 10 bases and J dropped 0; count of bases not matched to a gene: 12. There are 16 residues in the CDR3. Germline CDR1 is SNHLY and CDR2 is FYNNEI. CDR3 DNA: TGTGCCACGGACAGGCTAGACTTTAACTCCTACAATGAGCAGTTCTTC. It yields the protein CATDRLDFNSYNEQFF.

This clonotype is termed medium-sized. This beta chain is an unintended read in a library built for alpha chains; its size means little. The chain has TRBV14 and TRBJ1-1; D call uncertain. Germline lookup yields CDR1 SGHDN and CDR2 FVKESK. This CDR3 region has 15 residues. The V and J ends lost 4 bases and 3 bases respectively, with 15 bases between them. The CDR3 loop is CASSLFGPRDTEAFF. In DNA, the CDR3 is TGTGCCAGCAGCCTCTTCGGACCAAGGGACACTGAAGCTTTCTTT.

This clonotype is medium-sized (0.01 to 0.1%). Found in a library prepared for alpha chains, this beta chain is an off-target read, and its abundance has little meaning. This sequence joins TRBV27 and TRBJ1-6; TRBD1 agrees at 8 bases. The CDR3 runs 18 residues. V lost 6 bases and J lost 7; bases outside the gene matches: 17. Per the germline V gene, CDR1 is MNHEY and CDR2 is SMNVEV (reference sequence). The chain's CDR3 is CASRPRGGVGTGNSPLHF. DNA for the CDR3: TGTGCCAGCAGACCCCGCGGGGGGGTCGGGACAGGAAATTCACCCCTCCACTTT.

This clonotype is labeled large (0.1 to 1%). Within a library made for alpha chains, this beta chain is off target, and its count is uninformative. This chain links TRBV5-1 with TRBJ1-4; D perhaps matches TRBD1 (6 bases). CDR1 and CDR2 (germline): SGHRS, YFSETQ. V lost 4 bases and J lost 8, with 18 bases in between. The CDR3 length is 15 residues. The CDR3 coding sequence is TGCGCCAGCAGCACCGGACAGCCCGGTAGCGAAAAACTGTTTTTT. Its translation is CASSTGQPGSEKLFF.

Sample share makes this clonotype medium-sized (0.01 to 0.1%). Found in a library prepared for alpha chains, this beta chain is an off-target read, and its abundance has little meaning. The chain recombines TRBV7-9 with TRBJ2-7; D uncertain. This CDR3 has 13 amino acids. V was pared by 2 bases and J by 1 base, with 6 bases between. Germline V gene lookup returns CDR1 SEHNR and CDR2 FQNEAQ (reference sequence). CDR3 protein: CASSLRRSYEQYF. The CDR3, as DNA: TGTGCCAGCAGCTTAAGACGGTCCTACGAGCAGTACTTC. The entire variable domain, with the rest obtained from reference TRBV7-9 and TRBJ2-7, is as follows: DTGVSQNPRHKITKRGQNVTFRCDPISEHNRLYWYRQTLGQGPEFLTYFQNEAQLEKSRLLSDRFSAERPKGSFSTLEIQRTEQGDSAMYLCASSLRRSYEQYFGPGTRLTVT.

This clonotype is categorized as medium-sized (0.01 to 0.1%). This beta chain came through as a stray read in a library set up for alpha chains, and its size says little. The chain couples TRBV5-1 to TRBJ2-4; 8 bases line up with TRBD2. Germline CDR1 and CDR2: SGHRS and YFSETQ. J was trimmed by 5 bases and V by 1 base; bases with no gene match: 8. The CDR3 length is 16 residues. CDR3 residues: CASSLSGGRRENIQYF. The DNA for the CDR3 is TGCGCCAGCAGCTTGTCGGGGGGGCGCCGGGAAAACATTCAGTACTTC.

Comment on this clonotype: Since the library was made to target alpha chains, this beta chain is a stray read and its abundance is not meaningful. V and J are TRBV6-2 or TRBV6-3 and TRBJ2-7; D is unresolved. The CDR3 has 12 amino acids. Germline-derived CDR1 and CDR2 are MNHEY and SVGEGT. Trimming took off 11 bases at V and 5 bases at J, with 16 bases between the two ends. The CDR3 DNA reads TGTGCCTCAACCCAGTCCGCGGACGAGCAGTACTTC. As protein: CASTQSADEQYF.

This clonotype is termed medium-sized (0.01 to 0.1%). A library made for alpha chains picked up this beta chain off target, so its size means little. The rearrangement joins TRBV12-3 or TRBV12-4 to TRBJ1-1; perhaps TRBD1 as D (5 bases). Trimming left V 5 bases short and J 5 bases short, with 18 bases between. The CDR3 has 15 residues. This CDR3 reads CASSPRVSWGTEAFF. DNA for the CDR3: TGTGCCAGCAGTCCCAGGGTATCCTGGGGGACTGAAGCTTTCTTT.

This clonotype has just a few counts. Since it is a stray read in a library aimed at alpha chains, this beta chain has a size that is not meaningful. CDR3 in amino acids: CASSLSSSYEQYF. Here the CDR3 DNA reads TGTGCCAGCAGTTTATCCAGTTCCTACGAGCAGTACTTC. The chain employs TRBV28 and TRBJ2-7; D unclear. CDR1 is MDHEN, CDR2 SYDVKM, per germline. The CDR3 spans 13 residues. Trimming took 1 base from V and 1 from J, leaving 5 bases between them.

This clonotype is medium-sized in the sample. This beta chain is off target for a library built for alpha chains, so its abundance means little. The rearrangement uses TRBV5-4 and TRBJ1-1; 10 bases match TRBD1. V lost 4 bases and J lost 5; bases outside the gene matches: 5. The CDR3 is made up of 14 amino acids. Germline V gene data show CDR1 as SGHNT and CDR2 as YYREEE (reference sequence). In DNA form, the CDR3 reads TGTGCCAGCAGCCCCAGGACAGGGGGGACTGAAGCTTTCTTT. Translation: CASSPRTGGTEAFF.

With respect to this clonotype: Since the library was made to target alpha chains, this beta chain is a stray read and its abundance is not meaningful. The rearrangement links TRBV12-3 or TRBV12-4 to TRBJ2-3, with D maybe TRBD2 (5 bases). The CDR3 is 14 residues long. V lost 6 bases to trimming and J lost 2 bases, with 12 bases between them. The CDR3 sequence: CASSSGITTDTQYF. The DNA of the CDR3 is TGTGCCAGCAGCTCCGGGATTACCACAGATACGCAGTATTTT.

This clonotype showed up just a few times. The library was designed around alpha chains, so this beta chain is a stray read whose abundance carries little weight. V and J are TRBV18 and TRBJ2-7; the match to TRBD2 covers 9 bases. Germline trimming cut 3 bases from V and 0 bases from J; bases unmatched to any gene: 3. The CDR3 consists of 15 residues. CDR1 and CDR2 from the germline V gene are KGHSH and LQKENI. The CDR3 is CASSPGGRVSYEQYF. CDR3 in DNA: TGTGCCAGCTCACCGGGCGGGAGGGTCTCCTACGAGCAGTACTTC.

Relative to its sample, this clonotype is medium-sized. The library was designed around alpha chains, so this beta chain is a stray read whose abundance carries little weight. The chain combines TRBV15 with TRBJ1-6; TRBD1 matches 7 bases. The J segment lost 7 bases and the V segment lost 4 bases, leaving 4 bases of the junction unmatched. Germline V lookup: CDR1 LNHNV, CDR2 YYDKDF (reference sequence). This CDR3 is 14 amino acids long. CDR3 sequence (DNA): TGTGCCACCAGCACCGGGACAGAGAATTCACCCCTCCACTTT. Protein: CATSTGTENSPLHF.

With respect to this clonotype: The size of this beta chain means little, since it is a stray read in a library made for alpha chains. The chain is built from TRBV6-5 and TRBJ2-5; weak D call: TRBD1 (6 bases). V was clipped by 2 bases and J by 5 bases, with 12 bases between them. Germline V CDR1 and CDR2: MNHEY, SVGAGI. The CDR3 contains 14 residues. DNA of the CDR3: TGTGCCAGCAGTTACGACGCAGGGGACGAGACCCAGTACTTC. Translation: CASSYDAGDETQYF.

Regarding this clonotype: This beta chain represents an off-target read in a library built for alpha chains; its size is of limited meaning. The V and J genes are TRBV15 and TRBJ1-1; D gene uncertain. Germline V gives CDR1 LNHNV, CDR2 YYDKDF (reference sequence). This CDR3 spans 13 amino acids. V lost 7 bases to trimming and J lost 0 bases, with 9 bases between them. The CDR3 region has the DNA TGTGCCACCACCGGCGCGATGAACACTGAAGCTTTCTTT. Its protein is CATTGAMNTEAFF.

By share, this clonotype ranks as medium-sized. As an off-target read in a library built for alpha chains, this beta chain has a frequency of little significance. The V gene is TRBV24-1, the J gene TRBJ2-3; unclear D gene. CDR3 length: 13 residues. Trimming shortened V by 6 bases and J by 4 bases, and 10 bases separated the two germline ends. Germline V gene sequence: CDR1 KGHDR, CDR2 SFDVKD. The CDR3, as DNA: TGTGCCACCAGTCATGAGGTTGCAGATACGCAGTATTTT. As protein: CATSHEVADTQYF.

This clonotype has ten or more counts. This beta chain appears as a stray read in a library generated for alpha chains; its size is not informative. The chain employs TRBV12-3 or TRBV12-4 and TRBJ1-1; D remains unclear. V was trimmed by 9 bases and J by 1 base, leaving 12 bases between them. CDR3 length: 13 residues. DNA for the CDR3: TGTGCCAGTGGGCCGGCGGGGAACACTGAAGCTTTCTTT. It translates to CASGPAGNTEAFF.

In its sample, this clonotype is medium-sized. For a library built for alpha chains, this beta chain is a stray read; little rests on its size. The chain recombines TRBV28 with TRBJ2-7; either TRBD1 or TRBD2 may supply D (5 bases each). Trimming shortened V by 3 bases and J by 6 bases, and 6 bases separated the two germline ends. This CDR3 region has 11 residues. Per germline, CDR1 MDHEN and CDR2 SYDVKM. This chain's CDR3 is CASSLGVEQYF. The DNA of the CDR3 is TGTGCCAGCAGTTTGGGGGTCGAGCAGTACTTC.

This clonotype is labeled medium-sized. Little can be read into the size of this beta chain, an off-target read in a library designed for alpha chains. The CDR3 is CASSESTFQETQYF. The CDR3 coding sequence is TGCGCCAGCAGTGAGTCGACCTTCCAAGAGACCCAGTACTTC. The chain combines TRBV10-1 with TRBJ2-5; the D is unclear. Germline V gene data show CDR1 as WNHNN and CDR2 as SYGVQD (reference sequence). There are 14 residues in the CDR3. Trimming pared 0 bases from V and 1 base from J, leaving 6 bases between.

By sample share, this clonotype is medium-sized. This beta chain is a stray read from a library made for alpha chains; its abundance is not meaningful. The chain joins TRBV7-6 to TRBJ1-1; D is undetermined. The CDR3 consists of 13 residues. The germline CDR1 and CDR2 sequences are SGHVS and FNYEAQ. V shed 5 bases and J shed 0 bases, with 7 bases lying between them. CDR3 DNA sequence: TGTGCCAGCAGCATAGACTTGAACACTGAAGCTTTCTTT. Its translation is CASSIDLNTEAFF.

This clonotype occurred once. Because the library targeted alpha chains, this beta chain is an off-target read whose size means little. V usage is TRBV28 and J usage is TRBJ2-5; 12 bases match TRBD2. V shed 6 bases and J 6 bases; nucleotides not matched to a gene: 14. The germline gives CDR1 MDHEN, CDR2 SYDVKM. The CDR3 contains 17 residues. The CDR3 here is CASSFLSTSGRLKTQYF. In DNA form, the CDR3 reads TGTGCCAGCAGCTTTCTCTCAACTAGCGGGAGGTTGAAGACCCAGTACTTC.

This clonotype has ten or more counts. This beta chain is a stray read from a library made for alpha chains; its abundance is not meaningful. The V and J genes are TRBV7-2 and TRBJ2-3; 7 bases are a match to TRBD2. Germline CDR1 reads SGHTA; CDR2 reads FQGNSA. J lost 1 base, V lost 5 bases, and 9 bases had no gene match. This CDR3 has 16 residues. CDR3 nucleotides: TGTGCCAGCAGCCCCCTACTAGCGAGTCGCACAGATACGCAGTATTTT. Its translation: CASSPLLASRTDTQYF.

This clonotype was recorded at least ten times. Because the library targeted alpha chains, this beta chain is an off-target read whose size means little. The rearrangement links TRBV5-1 to TRBJ2-2, with a tentative D call TRBD2 (6 bases). Looked up from germline, CDR1 is SGHRS and CDR2 is YFSETQ. Trimming took off 2 bases at V and 4 bases at J, with 18 bases between the two ends. The CDR3 loop spans 17 amino acids. The CDR3 region is CASSFLGGAKVTGELFF. CDR3 nucleotide sequence: TGCGCCAGCAGCTTCCTGGGGGGAGCAAAAGTCACCGGGGAGCTGTTTTTT.

This clonotype ranks as medium-sized. This beta chain is a stray read from a library made for alpha chains; its abundance is not meaningful. CDR3 sequence: CASSLVVVSAEETQYF. The CDR3 bases are TGTGCCAGCAGCTTAGTGGTCGTATCTGCGGAAGAGACCCAGTACTTC. The rearrangement joins TRBV7-9 to TRBJ2-5; no definite D call. Per the germline V gene, CDR1 is SEHNR and CDR2 is FQNEAQ (reference sequence). This CDR3 is built from 16 residues. The V gene lost 1 base and the J gene lost 3 bases, with 15 bases spanning the gap. The whole variable domain, filled in from reference TRBV7-9 and TRBJ2-5, reads DTGVSQNPRHKITKRGQNVTFRCDPISEHNRLYWYRQTLGQGPEFLTYFQNEAQLEKSRLLSDRFSAERPKGSFSTLEIQRTEQGDSAMYLCASSLVVVSAEETQYFGPGTRLLVL.

This clonotype counts as medium-sized. This beta chain came through as a stray read in a library set up for alpha chains, and its size says little. The chain uses TRBV20-1 and TRBJ2-1, with D perhaps assigned TRBD1 or TRBD2 (6 bases each). Per germline, CDR1 DFQATT and CDR2 SNEGSKA (reference sequence). The CDR3 extends over 14 amino acids. The V and J ends lost 1 base and 9 bases respectively, with 16 bases between them. The CDR3 region is CSARVGGLTFEQFF. The DNA of the CDR3 is TGCAGTGCTAGAGTCGGGGGCCTGACGTTTGAGCAGTTCTTC.